A single sample gave rise to the 9 T cell receptor beta chains below, sequenced in a study of blood T cell repertoires in COVID-19. The data were produced by immunoSEQ multiplex PCR, yet TCRdb's version contains in-frame clones alone and is incomplete. The sample lists over 55,000 clones, about 80% occurring once. The sequencing input was peripheral blood. These receptor sequences come from a woman in her 70s with acute or convalescent COVID-19.

The chain uses TRBV11-2 and TRBJ2-3; D is possibly TRBD2 (5 bases). Germline V lookup: CDR1 SGHAT, CDR2 FQNNGV. Trimming removed 4 bases from V and 2 bases from J, with 10 bases in between. The CDR3 has 14 residues. In nucleotides, the CDR3 is TGTGCCAGCAGCTCGCGGGCCTACACAGATACGCAGTATTTT. Translating it yields CASSSRAYTDTQYF.

This rearrangement joins TRBV5-6 to TRBJ1-2; D perhaps matches TRBD1 (5 bases). CDR1 is SGHDT, CDR2 YYEEEE, per germline. This CDR3 contains 16 residues. V was shortened by 4 bases and J by 8 bases, with 24 bases between the two germline ends. The CDR3 sequence is CASSPNLAAGRRGYTF. In nucleotides, the CDR3 is TGTGCCAGCAGCCCAAACCTGGCGGCAGGGCGACGCGGCTACACCTTC.

The V gene is TRBV7-9, the J gene TRBJ2-1; 10 nucleotides match TRBD2. Germline CDR1 is SEHNR and CDR2 is FQNEAQ (reference sequence). This CDR3 has 16 amino acids. The junction had 9 bases not matched to a gene; V was cut back by 2 bases and J by 8 bases. The CDR3 protein is CASSLSVTSGYHEQFF. The CDR3 DNA sequence: TGTGCCAGCAGCTTAAGTGTGACTAGCGGGTACCATGAGCAGTTCTTC. The whole variable domain, filled in from reference TRBV7-9 and TRBJ2-1, reads DTGVSQNPRHKITKRGQNVTFRCDPISEHNRLYWYRQTLGQGPEFLTYFQNEAQLEKSRLLSDRFSAERPKGSFSTLEIQRTEQGDSAMYLCASSLSVTSGYHEQFFGPGTRLTVL.

The V and J genes are TRBV11-3 and TRBJ2-3; unclear D gene. The CDR3 consists of 13 residues. Germline assignment: CDR1 SGHNT and CDR2 YENEEA. Between the trimmed V and J ends, which lost 5 bases and 2 bases, there was a span of 8 bases. CDR3 in amino acids: CASSPRPTDTQYF. The CDR3 nucleotides read TGTGCCAGCAGCCCCCGTCCCACAGATACGCAGTATTTT.

This clone was detected only a few times. The chain has TRBV28 and TRBJ1-2; D ambiguous. The CDR3 has 12 residues. Germline CDR1 reads MDHEN; CDR2 reads SYDVKM. V lost 5 bases and J lost 7, with 11 bases in between. The CDR3 is CASSPTSFGYTF. CDR3 bases: TGTGCCAGCAGTCCCACAAGTTTTGGCTACACCTTC.

The chain is built from TRBV6-5 and TRBJ2-1, with TRBD2 as a possible D gene (5 bases). Germline values: CDR1 MNHEY, CDR2 SVGAGI. The length of the CDR3 is 14 residues. Between the trimmed V and J ends, which lost 6 bases and 4 bases, there was a span of 13 bases. The DNA of the CDR3 is TGTGCCAGCAGACTGTTTAGCGAATACAATGAGCAGTTCTTC. Translated: CASRLFSEYNEQFF.

Only one count was recorded for this clone. The V gene is TRBV3-1 (or the pseudogene TRBV3-2), the J gene TRBJ2-2; tentative D call: TRBD2 (5 bases). Trimming removed 9 bases at V and 0 bases at J, with 11 bases between. Germline CDR1 is LGHDT and CDR2 is YNNKEL (reference sequence). The CDR3 has 14 residues. DNA for the CDR3: TGTGCCAGTCGGACGGGGTCGAACACCGGGGAGCTGTTTTTT. The encoded protein is CASRTGSNTGELFF.

This clone was counted a few times. This chain joins TRBV28 and TRBJ1-1, with D uncertain. Germline values: CDR1 MDHEN, CDR2 SYDVKM. The CDR3 runs 15 residues. V was trimmed by 6 bases and J by 1 base, leaving 15 bases between them. The chain's CDR3 is CASRSGANGNTEAFF. The CDR3 nucleotides read TGTGCCAGCAGGTCGGGTGCAAATGGGAACACTGAAGCTTTCTTT.

This chain joins TRBV27 and TRBJ1-2; 8 positions match TRBD1. CDR1 and CDR2 (germline): MNHEY, SMNVEV (reference sequence). V lost 5 bases and J lost 2; bases outside the gene matches: 7. The CDR3 covers 15 residues. As DNA, the CDR3 is TGTGCCAGCAGTCCAACCCGGACAGGGAACTATGGCTACACCTTC. It yields the protein CASSPTRTGNYGYTF.